A selection of T cell receptor beta chains follows, all from one sample in a study of Ad26.COV2.S vaccination and SARS-CoV-2 variants. The repertoire was sequenced with immunoSEQ multiplex PCR; TCRdb's copy has only in-frame clones and lacks some. The sample shows over 400,000 clones, 80% to 95% of them seen only once. The sample here was peripheral blood, taken in a trial of Ad26.COV2.S vaccine versus placebo. These receptors all stem from a person between 18 and 59 years old who received the Ad26.COV2.S COVID-19 vaccine or a placebo. Each CDR3 is given with its conserved first and last residue. D genes are given only for firm matches. A clone size is listed for some rows: how often the clone was seen (once, few, many), or a class if it is expanded.

>TRBV10-3|-|TRBJ1-5|-
CAISEDLLGNQPQHF
TGTGCCATCAGTGAGGACCTTTTGGGCAATCAGCCCCAGCATTTT
>TRBV7-2|few|TRBJ1-4|-
CASSLGGAEKLFF
TGTGCCAGCAGCTTAGGGGGAGCCGAAAAACTGTTTTTT
>TRBV28|-|TRBJ2-7|-
CASSTLGGSYEQYF
TGTGCCAGCAGTACACTAGGAGGGTCCTACGAGCAGTACTTC
>TRBV7-2|-|TRBJ2-3|TRBD2
CASSALAGGLSDTQYF
TGTGCCAGCAGCGCCCTAGCGGGAGGGCTTTCGGATACGCAGTATTTT
>TRBV7-6|-|TRBJ2-5|TRBD2
CASSLKAGGETQYF
TGTGCCAGCAGCTTAAAAGCGGGAGGGGAGACCCAGTACTTC
>TRBV21-1|-|TRBJ2-1|-
CASTKGGGNEQFF
TGTGCCAGCACCAAAGGTGGGGGCAATGAGCAGTTCTTC
>TRBV19|-|TRBJ2-6|TRBD1
CASSLGTGRAPGANVLTF
TGTGCCAGTAGTCTCGGGACAGGGAGAGCGCCTGGGGCCAACGTCCTGACTTTC
>TRBV7-9|few|TRBJ2-3|TRBD1
CASSLSGTGGIKEADTQYF
TGTGCCAGCAGCTTATCCGGGACAGGGGGCATTAAAGAAGCAGATACGCAGTATTTT
>TRBV24-1|few|TRBJ2-3|-
CATSDNGDNTDTQYF
TGTGCCACCAGTGATAACGGGGACAACACAGATACGCAGTATTTT
>TRBV5-4|-|TRBJ1-2|TRBD1
CASSGGTAGTYGYTF
TGTGCCAGCAGCGGCGGGACAGCCGGGACTTATGGCTACACCTTC
>TRBV6-6|once|TRBJ1-6|-
CASSYGINSPLHF
TGTGCCAGCAGTTACGGAATAAATTCACCCCTCCACTTT
>TRBV27|few|TRBJ2-1|TRBD1
CASSSGTGPYNEQFF
TGTGCCAGCAGTTCAGGGACAGGGCCCTACAATGAGCAGTTCTTC
>TRBV3-1/TRBV3-2|-|TRBJ2-5|-
CASSQDGGIETQYF
TGTGCCAGCAGCCAAGATGGAGGGATAGAGACCCAGTACTTC
>TRBV2|-|TRBJ2-7|TRBD2
CASEGVGGSSYEQYF
TGTGCCAGTGAAGGGGTAGGCGGGAGCTCCTACGAGCAGTACTTC
>TRBV4-3|-|TRBJ1-5|-
CASSQELRSNQPQHF
TGCGCCAGCAGCCAAGAATTGCGTAGCAATCAGCCCCAGCATTTT
>TRBV7-6|-|TRBJ1-3|-
CASSARVSGNTIYF
TGTGCCAGCAGCGCCAGGGTCTCTGGAAACACCATATATTTT
>TRBV14|-|TRBJ1-6|TRBD1
CASSRQGSYNSPLHF
TGTGCCAGCAGCCGACAGGGCTCCTATAATTCACCCCTCCACTTT
>TRBV6-5|-|TRBJ1-4|-
CASRGNRRNEKLFF
TGTGCCAGCAGGGGTAACAGAAGAAATGAAAAACTGTTTTTT
>TRBV7-6|-|TRBJ2-7|-
CASSPSPTGTRYEQYF
TGTGCCAGCAGTCCCTCCCCAACCGGGACAAGGTACGAGCAGTACTTC
>TRBV19|once|TRBJ2-7|TRBD2
CASSPGLGSIYEQYF
TGTGCCAGTAGCCCTGGACTAGGGAGTATTTACGAGCAGTACTTC
>TRBV7-3|-|TRBJ1-5|-
CASSAGPDQPQHF
TGTGCCAGCAGCGCAGGGCCAGATCAGCCCCAGCATTTT
>TRBV24-1|-|TRBJ1-4|-
CATSDFREEEKLFF
TGTGCCACCAGTGATTTCCGGGAGGAAGAAAAACTGTTTTTT
>TRBV7-2|-|TRBJ1-6|TRBD1
CASSADRVSPLHF
TGTGCCAGCAGCGCGGACAGGGTTTCACCCCTCCACTTT
>TRBV2|-|TRBJ2-3|-
CASSEIFSTDTQYF
TGTGCCAGCAGTGAAATCTTTAGCACAGATACGCAGTATTTT
>TRBV29-1|-|TRBJ2-7|TRBD2
CSVEFGLGYEQYF
TGCAGCGTTGAATTCGGACTAGGCTACGAGCAGTACTTC
>TRBV4-1|-|TRBJ2-2|-
CASSQRRNTGELFF
TGCGCCAGCAGCCAAAGGCGGAACACCGGGGAGCTGTTTTTT
>TRBV27|-|TRBJ2-5|-
CASSLLGRGSEETQYF
TGTGCCAGCAGTTTACTAGGCAGGGGAAGCGAGGAGACCCAGTACTTC
>TRBV18|once|TRBJ2-7|-
CASSRRGSEQYF
TGTGCCAGCTCGAGACGGGGCAGCGAGCAGTACTTC
>TRBV19|-|TRBJ2-5|-
CASNPLGGADPETQYF
TGTGCCAGTAACCCCCTCGGGGGCGCTGACCCAGAGACCCAGTACTTC
>TRBV6-2/TRBV6-3|-|TRBJ2-7|TRBD1
CASSRQGKGEQYF
TGTGCCAGCAGTCGACAGGGGAAGGGCGAGCAGTACTTC
>TRBV9|-|TRBJ2-2|-
CASSVDWTGELFF
TGTGCCAGCAGCGTAGATTGGACCGGGGAGCTGTTTTTT
>TRBV6-2/TRBV6-3|many|TRBJ2-3|TRBD2
CASSLTSGSTDTQYF
TGTGCCAGCAGTTTGACTAGCGGGAGCACAGATACGCAGTATTTT
>TRBV15|-|TRBJ1-5|-
CATSRDLVQPQHF
TGTGCCACCAGCAGAGATTTGGTTCAGCCCCAGCATTTT
>TRBV5-1|-|TRBJ2-7|TRBD2
CASSLASGNHEQYF
TGCGCCAGCAGCTTGGCTAGCGGGAACCACGAGCAGTACTTC
>TRBV3-1/TRBV3-2|-|TRBJ2-7|-
CASSLIGGFEQYF
TGTGCCAGCAGCCTTATAGGGGGTTTCGAGCAGTACTTC
>TRBV24-1|-|TRBJ1-2|TRBD1
CATSDRGQGAGGYTF
TGTGCCACCAGTGATAGGGGACAGGGGGCTGGAGGCTACACCTTC
>TRBV19|-|TRBJ1-2|TRBD1
CASSTAEWDSYGYTF
TGTGCCAGTAGTACCGCAGAGTGGGACAGTTATGGCTACACCTTC
>TRBV7-3|-|TRBJ1-2|-
CASSAPGAGGYTF
TGTGCCAGCAGCGCCCCAGGGGCGGGTGGCTACACCTTC
>TRBV19|-|TRBJ1-5|-
CASSIYGQGSNQPQHF
TGTGCCAGTAGTATTTACGGGCAGGGGAGCAATCAGCCCCAGCATTTT
>TRBV5-4|-|TRBJ2-3|TRBD2
CASSSSSGRPLPGNTQYF
TGTGCCAGCAGCTCCTCTAGCGGGAGGCCCCTCCCCGGCAATACGCAGTATTTT
>TRBV28|-|TRBJ2-3|-
CASSWGGGGTDTQYF
TGTGCCAGCAGTTGGGGCGGCGGGGGCACAGATACGCAGTATTTT
>TRBV20-1|-|TRBJ2-3|TRBD2
CSASRGLAGGTQYF
TGCAGTGCTAGTAGGGGACTAGCGGGAGGTACGCAGTATTTT
>TRBV19|-|TRBJ2-1|TRBD1
CASSPWDREGNEQFF
TGTGCCAGTAGTCCCTGGGACAGGGAGGGGAATGAGCAGTTCTTC
>TRBV5-1|-|TRBJ1-1|TRBD1
CASSPPGQGVYEAFF
TGCGCCAGCAGCCCACCGGGACAGGGGGTGTATGAAGCTTTCTTT
>TRBV7-9|-|TRBJ2-3|-
CASSYTVKGASLDTQYF
TGTGCCAGCAGCTATACTGTCAAGGGCGCGAGTTTAGATACGCAGTATTTT
>TRBV7-2|once|TRBJ2-7|-
CASSLSRFRRRSSYEQYF
TGTGCCAGCAGCTTATCCCGGTTTCGGCGGAGAAGCTCCTACGAGCAGTACTTC
>TRBV7-2|-|TRBJ1-5|-
CASSYSGGNQPQHF
TGTGCCAGCAGCTACTCAGGGGGCAATCAGCCCCAGCATTTT
>TRBV5-4|-|TRBJ2-3|-
CASSLGLRRDTQYF
TGTGCCAGCAGCTTGGGACTGCGGCGGGATACGCAGTATTTT
>TRBV5-1|-|TRBJ2-5|-
CASSLDSQETQYF
TGCGCCAGCAGCTTGGACAGCCAAGAGACCCAGTACTTC
>TRBV9|-|TRBJ2-7|TRBD1
CASSERGRGLDEQYF
TGTGCCAGCAGCGAGAGGGGCAGGGGGCTGGACGAGCAGTACTTC
>TRBV9|-|TRBJ2-3|TRBD2
CASSVASGRPPEADTQYF
TGTGCCAGCAGCGTCGCTAGCGGGAGGCCACCCGAGGCAGATACGCAGTATTTT
>TRBV27|-|TRBJ2-7|TRBD2
CASSPLSGRAGYEQYF
TGTGCCAGCAGTCCTCTTAGCGGGAGGGCCGGGTACGAGCAGTACTTC
>TRBV28|-|TRBJ2-7|TRBD2
CATGLEDYEQYF
TGTGCCACAGGACTAGAGGACTACGAGCAGTACTTC
>TRBV18|-|TRBJ2-5|TRBD1
CASSPTGPPQETQYF
TGTGCCAGCTCACCGACAGGGCCCCCACAAGAGACCCAGTACTTC
>TRBV7-9|-|TRBJ2-3|TRBD1
CASSLLTGATDATQYF
TGTGCCAGCAGCCTGTTAACAGGGGCCACAGATGCTACGCAGTATTTT